The source of this TCR beta chain is a study of T cell responses to AZD1222 COVID-19 vaccine. Clones were sequenced by immunoSEQ multiplex PCR, and TCRdb holds only the in-frame ones, with some missing. The sample has about 120,000 clones, nearly 90% seen once. Looked up from germline, CDR1 is MNHEY and CDR2 is SVGAGI. V was clipped by 10 bases and J by 1 base; unmatched bases: 7. The CDR3 sequence is 15 residues long. Sequenced here: peripheral blood, sampled on day 0 of AZD1222 vaccination. V gene TRBV6-5 combines with J gene TRBJ2-2; TRBD1 matches 9 bases. The clonotype originates from an adult in good health. The CDR3 coding sequence is TGTGCCACGCAAAGGGACAGGGTGAACACCGGGGAGCTGTTTTTT. It is translated as CATQRDRVNTGELFF.